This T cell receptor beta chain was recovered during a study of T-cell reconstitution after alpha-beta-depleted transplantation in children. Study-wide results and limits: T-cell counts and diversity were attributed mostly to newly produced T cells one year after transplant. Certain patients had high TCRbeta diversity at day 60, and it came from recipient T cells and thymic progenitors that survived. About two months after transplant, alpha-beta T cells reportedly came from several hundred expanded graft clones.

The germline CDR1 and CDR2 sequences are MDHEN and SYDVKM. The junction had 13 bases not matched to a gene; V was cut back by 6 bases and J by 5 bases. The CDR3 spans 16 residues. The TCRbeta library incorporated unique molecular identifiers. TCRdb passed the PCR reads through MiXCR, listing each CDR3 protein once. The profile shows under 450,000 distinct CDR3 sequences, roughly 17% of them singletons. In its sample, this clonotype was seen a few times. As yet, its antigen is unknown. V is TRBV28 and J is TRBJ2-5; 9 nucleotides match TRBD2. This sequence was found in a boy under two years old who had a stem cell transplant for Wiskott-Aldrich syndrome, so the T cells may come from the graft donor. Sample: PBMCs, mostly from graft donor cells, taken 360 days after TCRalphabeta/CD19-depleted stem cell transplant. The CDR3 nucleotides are TGTGCCAGCAGGTACTCACGCGGGAGGGCCCGTGAGACCCAGTACTTC. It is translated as CASRYSRGRARETQYF.